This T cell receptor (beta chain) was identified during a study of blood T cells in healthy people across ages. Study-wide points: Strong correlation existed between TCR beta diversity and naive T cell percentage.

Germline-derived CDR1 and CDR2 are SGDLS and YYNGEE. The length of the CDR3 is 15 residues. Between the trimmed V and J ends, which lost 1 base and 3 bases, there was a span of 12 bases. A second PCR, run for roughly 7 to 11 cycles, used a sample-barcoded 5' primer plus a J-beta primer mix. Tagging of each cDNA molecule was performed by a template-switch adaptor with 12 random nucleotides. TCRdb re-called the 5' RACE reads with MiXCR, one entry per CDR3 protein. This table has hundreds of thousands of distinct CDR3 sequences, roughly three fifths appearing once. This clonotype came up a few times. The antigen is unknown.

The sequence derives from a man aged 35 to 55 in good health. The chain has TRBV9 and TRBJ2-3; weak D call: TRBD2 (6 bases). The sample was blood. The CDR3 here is CASSVLSRGTDTQYF. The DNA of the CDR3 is TGTGCCAGCAGCGTATTATCCCGGGGGACAGATACGCAGTATTTT. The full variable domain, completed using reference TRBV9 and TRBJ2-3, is DSGVTQTPKHLITATGQRVTLRCSPRSGDLSVYWYQQSLDQGLQFLIQYYNGEERAKGNILERFSAQQFPDLHSELNLSSLELGDSALYFCASSVLSRGTDTQYFGPGTRLTVL.